One and the same sample provided the 9 T cell receptor beta chains below, sequenced in a study of regulatory T cells in long-lasting Graves disease. The TCR beta library used iRepertoire HTBI primers with Arm-PCR amplification of CDR3. MiXCR, applied by TCRdb to the multiplex PCR reads, yields one record per CDR3 protein. The repertoire consists of a few hundred thousand distinct CDR3 sequences, with roughly 23% occurring once and the leading ten covering approximately 30%. Time point of the sample: persistent/refractory GD, antithyroid drugs over 5 years with positive TRAb. RNA extracted from PBMCs served as the sequencing template. The starting material was peripheral blood mononuclear cells (PBMCs), obtained when the disease was refractory, from a patient treated with antithyroid drugs. Receptors originate from a woman in her 40s with Graves disease.

This clonotype was detected ten times or more. The rearrangement joins TRBV10-2 to TRBJ2-5; 9 bases align to TRBD2. Trimming took 7 bases from V and 5 from J; bases not matched to a gene: 5. Germline CDR1 reads WSHSY; CDR2 reads SAAADI. The CDR3 has 13 amino acids. CDR3 sequence: CASKASGMETQYF. CDR3 nucleotides: TGCGCCAGCAAGGCTAGCGGGATGGAGACCCAGTACTTC.

This clonotype was counted ten times or more. The gene calls are TRBV6-1 and TRBJ1-5; D remains unclear. V was shortened by 8 bases and J by 1 base, with 9 bases between the two germline ends. The CDR3 has 13 residues. Per germline, CDR1 MNHNS and CDR2 SASEGT. The CDR3 sequence: CASSWSSNQPQHF. CDR3 nucleotides: TGTGCCAGCTCGTGGTCGAGCAATCAGCCCCAGCATTTT.

This rearrangement joins TRBV5-1 to TRBJ2-5, with D possibly being TRBD1 (5 bases). V lost 3 bases and J 5 bases, leaving 17 bases between the germline ends. The CDR3 has 15 amino acids. CDR1 is SGHRS and CDR2 is YFSETQ in the germline V gene. CDR3 sequence (DNA): TGCGCCAGCAGCTCCTTCAAGGGGTTGTCGGAGACCCAGTACTTC. Amino acid sequence: CASSSFKGLSETQYF.

Comment on this clonotype: In this CDR3 the conserved last residue, phenylalanine or tryptophan, is missing, so a read error is likely. The chain joins TRBV6-2 or TRBV6-3 to TRBJ1-1, with D maybe TRBD1 (5 bases). The CDR3 loop spans 13 amino acids. V was pared by 2 bases and J by 6 bases, with 10 bases between. Germline loops: CDR1 MNHEY, CDR2 SVGEGT. CDR3 bases: TGTGCCAGCAGTTACGCGGGGCCCCCTGAAGCTTTCCTT. Translating gives CASSYAGPPEAFL.

V and J are TRBV7-9 and TRBJ1-2; D ambiguous. This CDR3 is built from 15 residues. V was cut by 5 bases and J by 0 bases, with 13 bases left in between. Germline values: CDR1 SEHNR, CDR2 FQNEAQ (reference sequence). CDR3 amino acids: CASSPSLTANYGYTF. DNA of the CDR3: TGTGCCAGCAGCCCCTCCTTGACCGCTAACTATGGCTACACCTTC.

This clonotype was recorded many times. J is TRBJ1-3 and V is TRBV2; D is unclear. The CDR3 sequence is 12 residues long. The V end was cut by 7 bases, the J end by 0 bases, with 4 bases between. Looked up from germline, CDR1 is SNHLY and CDR2 is FYNNEI. The CDR3 DNA reads TGTGCCAGCACGACCTCTGGAAACACCATATATTTT. It codes for CASTTSGNTIYF.

The table lists this clonotype with many counts. The chain has TRBV28 and TRBJ2-7; the match to TRBD2 covers 10 bases. The CDR3 covers 13 residues. V dropped 7 bases and J dropped 5; count of bases not matched to a gene: 5. The V gene's germline CDR1 is MDHEN and CDR2 SYDVKM. The CDR3 DNA is TGTGCCAGCACTAGCGGGAGTTCGGACGAGCAGTACTTC. It yields the protein CASTSGSSDEQYF.

This clonotype was recorded at least ten times. The V and J genes are TRBV13 and TRBJ1-1; D not certain. This CDR3 region has 12 residues. CDR1 PRHDT and CDR2 FYEKMQ come from the germline V gene (reference sequence). V shed 3 bases and J shed 7 bases, with 9 bases lying between them. CDR3 loop: CASSLDGVEAFF. CDR3 bases: TGTGCCAGCAGCTTGGACGGAGTTGAAGCTTTCTTT. Full variable domain (remainder filled in from reference TRBV13 and TRBJ1-1): AAGVIQSPRHLIKEKRETATLKCYPIPRHDTVYWYQQGPGQDPQFLISFYEKMQSDKGSIPDRFSAQQFSDYHSELNMSSLELGDSALYFCASSLDGVEAFFGQGTRLTVV.

In this sample, this clonotype turned up many times. The chain carries TRBV28 and TRBJ1-5, with a weak D call TRBD1 (6 bases). The germline V gene encodes CDR1 MDHEN and CDR2 SYDVKM. The CDR3 sequence is 16 residues long. V was clipped by 7 bases and J by 9 bases, with 25 bases between them. In DNA form, the CDR3 reads TGTGCCAGCACCGTTGTATCCGGGACACGGTTTCGGCCCCAGCATTTT. Protein product: CASTVVSGTRFRPQHF.